What follows describes a single T cell receptor (beta chain). Produced via immunoSEQ multiplex PCR; TCRdb's table is partial and in-frame only. The sample lists about 820,000 clones, about 91% occurring once. The naive CD8 fraction comprised CD45RO-negative cells positively selected for CCR7 and excluded terminally differentiated effector memory CD45RA+ cells. This entry comes from a study of shared clonotypes between healthy human individuals. Between the trimmed V and J ends, which lost 7 bases and 2 bases, there was a span of 12 bases. The CDR3 loop spans 13 amino acids. CDR1 and CDR2 from the germline V gene are MDHEN and SYDVKM.

This clonotype was sampled from a man between 25 and 39 years old in good health. The rearrangement uses TRBV28 and TRBJ2-7; D is unclear. Material: naive CD8+ T cells sorted from blood. The CDR3 nucleotides read TGTGCCAGCACCCCGTACAGCGCCTACGAGCAGTACTTC. Translated: CASTPYSAYEQYF.